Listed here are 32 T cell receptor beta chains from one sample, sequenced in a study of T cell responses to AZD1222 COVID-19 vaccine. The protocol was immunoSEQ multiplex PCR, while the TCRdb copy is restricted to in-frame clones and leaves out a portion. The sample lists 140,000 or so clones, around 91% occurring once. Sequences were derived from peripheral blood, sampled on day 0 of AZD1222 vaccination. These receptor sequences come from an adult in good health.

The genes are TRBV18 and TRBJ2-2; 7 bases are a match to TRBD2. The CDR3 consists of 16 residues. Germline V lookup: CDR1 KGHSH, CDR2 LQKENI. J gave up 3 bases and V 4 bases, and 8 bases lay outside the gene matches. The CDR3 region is CASSRSGAGYTGELFF. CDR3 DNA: TGTGCCAGCTCACGCAGCGGAGCGGGGTACACCGGGGAGCTGTTTTTT.

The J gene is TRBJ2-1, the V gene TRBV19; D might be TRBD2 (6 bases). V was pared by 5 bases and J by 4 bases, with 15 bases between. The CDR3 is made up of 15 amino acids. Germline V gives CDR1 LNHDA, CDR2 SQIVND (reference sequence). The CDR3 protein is CASSLAGTEYNEQFF. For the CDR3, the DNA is TGTGCCAGTAGTCTGGCGGGAACGGAATACAATGAGCAGTTCTTC. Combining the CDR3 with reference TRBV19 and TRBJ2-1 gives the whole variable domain DGGITQSPKYLFRKEGQNVTLSCEQNLNHDAMYWYRQDPGQGLRLIYYSQIVNDFQKGDIAEGYSVSREKKESFPLTVTSAQKNPTAFYLCASSLAGTEYNEQFFGPGTRLTVL.

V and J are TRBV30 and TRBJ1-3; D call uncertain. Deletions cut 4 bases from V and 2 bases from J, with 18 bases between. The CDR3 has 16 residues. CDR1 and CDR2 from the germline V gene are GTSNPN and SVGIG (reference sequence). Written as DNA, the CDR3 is TGTGCCTGGATTAGGCCCGTGGGTACTCCTGGAAACACCATATATTTT. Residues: CAWIRPVGTPGNTIYF. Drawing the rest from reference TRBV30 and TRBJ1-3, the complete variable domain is SQTIHQWPATLVQPVGSPLSLECTVEGTSNPNLYWYRQAAGRGLQLLFYSVGIGQISSEVPQNLSASRPQDRQFILSSKKLLLSDSGFYLCAWIRPVGTPGNTIYFGEGSWLTVV.

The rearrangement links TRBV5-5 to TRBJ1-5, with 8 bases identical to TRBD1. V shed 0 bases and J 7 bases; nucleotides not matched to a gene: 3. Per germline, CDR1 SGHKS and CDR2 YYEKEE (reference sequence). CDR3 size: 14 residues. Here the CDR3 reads CASSLAGGRQPQHF. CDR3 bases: TGTGCCAGCAGCTTGGCAGGGGGCAGGCAGCCCCAGCATTTT.

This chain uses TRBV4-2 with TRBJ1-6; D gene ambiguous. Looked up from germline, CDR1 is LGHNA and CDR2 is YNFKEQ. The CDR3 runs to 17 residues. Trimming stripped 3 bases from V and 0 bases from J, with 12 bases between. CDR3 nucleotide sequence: TGTGCCAGCAGCCAGGGTGGCGGCCTCTCCTATAATTCACCCCTCCACTTT. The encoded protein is CASSQGGGLSYNSPLHF.

Here the CDR3 DNA reads TGCGCCAGCAGCCCACAGGGGGTCGGGGAGCTGTTTTTT. Translating gives CASSPQGVGELFF. The rearrangement links TRBV5-1 to TRBJ2-2, with 8 bases that match TRBD1. The germline gives CDR1 SGHRS, CDR2 YFSETQ. This CDR3 spans 13 amino acids. After removal of 4 bases from V and 7 bases from J, the junction contained 3 bases not matched to a gene.

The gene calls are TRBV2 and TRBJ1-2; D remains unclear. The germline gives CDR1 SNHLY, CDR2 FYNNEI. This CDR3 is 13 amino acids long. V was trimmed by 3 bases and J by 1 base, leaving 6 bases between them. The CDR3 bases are TGTGCCAGCAGTGAGGCCGGTAACTATGGCTACACCTTC. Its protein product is CASSEAGNYGYTF.

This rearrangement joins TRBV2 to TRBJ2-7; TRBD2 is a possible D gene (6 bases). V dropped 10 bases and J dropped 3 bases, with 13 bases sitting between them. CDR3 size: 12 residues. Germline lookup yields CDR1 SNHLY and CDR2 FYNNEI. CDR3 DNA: TGTGCCACTGCGGGAAAGGGCTACGAGCAGTACTTC. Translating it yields CATAGKGYEQYF.

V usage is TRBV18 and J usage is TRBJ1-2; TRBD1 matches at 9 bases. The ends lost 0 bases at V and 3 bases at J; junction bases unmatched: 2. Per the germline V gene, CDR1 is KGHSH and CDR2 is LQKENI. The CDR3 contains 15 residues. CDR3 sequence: CASSPPQGAHYGYTF. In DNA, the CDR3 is TGTGCCAGCTCACCACCACAGGGGGCGCACTATGGCTACACCTTC.

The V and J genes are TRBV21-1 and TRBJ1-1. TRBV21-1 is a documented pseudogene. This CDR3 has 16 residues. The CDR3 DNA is TGTGCCAGCAGCAAATGTCTCGGTGCCTGTAACACTGAAGCTTTCTTT. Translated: CASSKCLGACNTEAFF.

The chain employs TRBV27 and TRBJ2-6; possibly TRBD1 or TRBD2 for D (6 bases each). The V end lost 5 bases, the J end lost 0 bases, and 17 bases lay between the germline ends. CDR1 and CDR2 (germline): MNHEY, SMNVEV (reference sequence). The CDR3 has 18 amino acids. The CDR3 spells CASSRDLGGGSGANVLTF. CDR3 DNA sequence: TGTGCCAGCAGTCGAGACTTGGGGGGCGGCTCTGGGGCCAACGTCCTGACTTTC.

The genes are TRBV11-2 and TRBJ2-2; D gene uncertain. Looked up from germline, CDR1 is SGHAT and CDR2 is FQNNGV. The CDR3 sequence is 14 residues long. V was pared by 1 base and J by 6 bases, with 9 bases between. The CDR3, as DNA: TGTGCCAGCAGCTTAGGCAGTCTCCCCGGGGAGCTGTTTTTT. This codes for CASSLGSLPGELFF.

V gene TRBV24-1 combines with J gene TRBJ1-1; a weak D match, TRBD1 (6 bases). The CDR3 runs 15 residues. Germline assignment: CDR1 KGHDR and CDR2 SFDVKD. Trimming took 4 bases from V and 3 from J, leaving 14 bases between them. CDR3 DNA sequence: TGTGCCACCAGTGACAGCAGGGGAAGGGACACTGAAGCTTTCTTT. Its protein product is CATSDSRGRDTEAFF.

Here the CDR3 DNA reads TGTGCCTGGAGTCGGGAAAGAGTCTCCGGGGACAGGGGAAATCAGCCCCAGCATTTT. Translated: CAWSRERVSGDRGNQPQHF. The chain couples TRBV30 to TRBJ1-5; 10 bases are a match to TRBD1. The CDR3 extends over 19 amino acids. The germline V gene has CDR1 GTSNPN and CDR2 SVGIG (reference sequence). Losses at the gene ends were 2 bases for V and 4 bases for J; bases not matched to a gene: 17. The whole variable domain, remainder taken from reference TRBV30 and TRBJ1-5, is SQTIHQWPATLVQPVGSPLSLECTVEGTSNPNLYWYRQAAGRGLQLLFYSVGIGQISSEVPQNLSASRPQDRQFILSSKKLLLSDSGFYLCAWSRERVSGDRGNQPQHFGDGTRLSIL.

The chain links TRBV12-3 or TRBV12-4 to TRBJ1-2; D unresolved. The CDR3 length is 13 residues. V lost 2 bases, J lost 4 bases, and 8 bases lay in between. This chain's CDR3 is CASSLSVLYGYTF. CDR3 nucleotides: TGTGCCAGCAGTTTATCAGTACTCTATGGCTACACCTTC.

CDR3 amino acids: CSVVPGSGGRVYGYTF. The CDR3 nucleotides read TGCAGCGTTGTTCCCGGTTCGGGTGGGAGGGTTTATGGCTACACCTTC. The V call is TRBV29-1, the J call TRBJ1-2; no reliable D call. The germline V gene has CDR1 SQVTM and CDR2 ANQGSEA. The CDR3 sequence is 16 residues long. The V and J ends lost 4 bases and 5 bases respectively, with 23 bases between them. Full variable domain (missing parts from reference TRBV29-1 and TRBJ1-2): SAVISQKPSRDICQRGTSLTIQCQVDSQVTMMFWYRQQPGQSLTLIATANQGSEATYESGFVIDKFPISRPNLTFSTLTVSNMSPEDSSIYLCSVVPGSGGRVYGYTFGSGTRLTVV.

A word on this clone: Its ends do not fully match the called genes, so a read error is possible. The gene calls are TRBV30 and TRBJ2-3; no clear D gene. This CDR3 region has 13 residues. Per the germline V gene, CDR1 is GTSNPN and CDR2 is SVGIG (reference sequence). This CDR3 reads CAYWNPSTDTRYF. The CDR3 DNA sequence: TGTGCCTACTGGAACCCCAGCACAGATACGCGGTATTTT.

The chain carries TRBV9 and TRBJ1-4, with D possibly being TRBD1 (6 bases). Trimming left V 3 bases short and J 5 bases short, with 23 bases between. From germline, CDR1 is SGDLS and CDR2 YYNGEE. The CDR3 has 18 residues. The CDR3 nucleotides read TGTGCCAGCAGCGCCCGAGGAATAGGGGGACGAGGGAATGAAAAACTGTTTTTT. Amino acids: CASSARGIGGRGNEKLFF.

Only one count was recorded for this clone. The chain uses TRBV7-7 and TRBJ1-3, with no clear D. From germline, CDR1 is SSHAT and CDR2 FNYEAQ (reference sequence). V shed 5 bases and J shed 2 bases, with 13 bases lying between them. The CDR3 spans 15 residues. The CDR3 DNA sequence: TGTGCCAGCAGCCCAAGGCGGGGAACTGGAAACACCATATATTTT. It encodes CASSPRRGTGNTIYF.

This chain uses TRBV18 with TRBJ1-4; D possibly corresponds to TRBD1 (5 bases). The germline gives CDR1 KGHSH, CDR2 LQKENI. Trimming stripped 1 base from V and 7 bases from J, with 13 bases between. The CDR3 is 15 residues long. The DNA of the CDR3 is TGTGCCAGCTCACCACAGGGGCATGATGGTGAAAAACTGTTTTTT. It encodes CASSPQGHDGEKLFF.

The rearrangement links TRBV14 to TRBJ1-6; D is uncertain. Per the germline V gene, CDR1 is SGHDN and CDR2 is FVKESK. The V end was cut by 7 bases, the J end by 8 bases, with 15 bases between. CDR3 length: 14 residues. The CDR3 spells CASKLDGKYSPLHF. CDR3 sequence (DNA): TGTGCCAGCAAACTTGACGGGAAATATTCACCCCTCCACTTT.

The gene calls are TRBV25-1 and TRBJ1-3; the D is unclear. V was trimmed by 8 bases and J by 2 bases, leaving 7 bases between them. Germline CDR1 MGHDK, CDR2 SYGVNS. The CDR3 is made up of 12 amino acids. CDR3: CASAQTGNTIYF. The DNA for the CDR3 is TGTGCCAGCGCTCAAACTGGAAACACCATATATTTT.

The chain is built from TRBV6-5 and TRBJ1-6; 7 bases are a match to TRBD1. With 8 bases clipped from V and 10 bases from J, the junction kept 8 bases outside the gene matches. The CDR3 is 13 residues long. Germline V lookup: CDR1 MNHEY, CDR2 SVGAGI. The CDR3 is CASRRDRQSPLHF. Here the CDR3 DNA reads TGTGCCAGCCGAAGGGACAGACAATCACCCCTCCACTTT.

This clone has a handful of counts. The CDR3 loop reads CASSTDSGNEKLFF. The CDR3 region has the DNA TGCGCCAGCAGCACGGACAGCGGTAATGAAAAACTGTTTTTT. The chain couples TRBV5-1 to TRBJ1-4; maybe TRBD1 (6 bases). Trimming removed 4 bases from V and 4 bases from J, with 11 bases in between. Germline CDR1 SGHRS, CDR2 YFSETQ. The CDR3 length is 14 residues.

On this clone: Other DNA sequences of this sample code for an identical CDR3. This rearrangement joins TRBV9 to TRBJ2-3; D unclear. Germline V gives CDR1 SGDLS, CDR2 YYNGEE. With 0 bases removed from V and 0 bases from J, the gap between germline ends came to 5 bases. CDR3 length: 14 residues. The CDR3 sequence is CASSVEGSTDTQYF. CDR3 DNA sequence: TGTGCCAGCAGCGTAGAAGGTAGCACAGATACGCAGTATTTT.

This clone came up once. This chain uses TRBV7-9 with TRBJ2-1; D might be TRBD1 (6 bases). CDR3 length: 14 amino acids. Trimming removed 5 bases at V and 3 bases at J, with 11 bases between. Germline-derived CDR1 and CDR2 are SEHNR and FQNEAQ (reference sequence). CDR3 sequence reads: CASSLQGIYNEQFF. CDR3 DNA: TGTGCCAGCAGCCTACAGGGAATCTACAATGAGCAGTTCTTC.

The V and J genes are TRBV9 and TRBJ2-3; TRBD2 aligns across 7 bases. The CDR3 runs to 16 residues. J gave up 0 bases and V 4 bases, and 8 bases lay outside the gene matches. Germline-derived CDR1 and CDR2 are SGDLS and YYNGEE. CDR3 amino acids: CASSKRLAVSTDTQYF. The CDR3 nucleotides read TGTGCCAGCAGCAAAAGGCTAGCGGTAAGCACAGATACGCAGTATTTT.

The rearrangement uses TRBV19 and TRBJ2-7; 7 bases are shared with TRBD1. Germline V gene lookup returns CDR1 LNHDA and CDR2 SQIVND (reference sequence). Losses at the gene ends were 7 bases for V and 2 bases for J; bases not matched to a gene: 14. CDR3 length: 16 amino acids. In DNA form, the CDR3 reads TGTGCCAGTACCCCGAGGGACAGAAACCTTCCCTACGAGCAGTACTTC. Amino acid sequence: CASTPRDRNLPYEQYF.

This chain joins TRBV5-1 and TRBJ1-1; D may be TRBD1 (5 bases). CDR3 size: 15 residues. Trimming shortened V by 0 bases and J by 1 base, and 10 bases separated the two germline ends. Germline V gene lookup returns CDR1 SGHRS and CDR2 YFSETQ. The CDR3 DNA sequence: TGCGCCAGCAGCTTGGACGGGACCCCGAACACTGAAGCTTTCTTT. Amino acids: CASSLDGTPNTEAFF. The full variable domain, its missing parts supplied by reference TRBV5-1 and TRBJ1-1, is KAGVTQTPRYLIKTRGQQVTLSCSPISGHRSVSWYQQTPGQGLQFLFEYFSETQRNKGNFPGRFSGRQFSNSRSEMNVSTLELGDSALYLCASSLDGTPNTEAFFGQGTRLTVV.

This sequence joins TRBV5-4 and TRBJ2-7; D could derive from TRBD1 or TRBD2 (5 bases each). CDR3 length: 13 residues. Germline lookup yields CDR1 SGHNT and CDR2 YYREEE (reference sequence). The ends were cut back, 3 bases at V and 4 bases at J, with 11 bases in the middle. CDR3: CASSSGTGYEQYF. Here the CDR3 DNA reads TGTGCCAGCAGCTCCGGGACCGGATACGAGCAGTACTTC. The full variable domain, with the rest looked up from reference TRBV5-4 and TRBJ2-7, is ETGVTQSPTHLIKTRGQQVTLRCSSQSGHNTVSWYQQALGQGPQFIFQYYREEENGRGNFPPRFSGLQFPNYSSELNVNALELDDSALYLCASSSGTGYEQYFGPGTRLTVT.

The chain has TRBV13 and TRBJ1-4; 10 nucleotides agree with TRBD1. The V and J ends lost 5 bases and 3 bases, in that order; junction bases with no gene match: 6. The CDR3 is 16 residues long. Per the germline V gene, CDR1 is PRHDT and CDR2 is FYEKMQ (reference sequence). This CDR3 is CASSHGTGVSNEKLFF. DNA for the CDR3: TGTGCCAGCAGCCACGGGACAGGGGTCTCTAATGAAAAACTGTTTTTT.

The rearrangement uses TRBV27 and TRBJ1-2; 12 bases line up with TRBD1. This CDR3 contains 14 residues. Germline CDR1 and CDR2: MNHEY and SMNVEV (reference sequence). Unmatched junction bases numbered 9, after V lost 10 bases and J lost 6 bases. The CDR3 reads CANSGTGGRNGYTF. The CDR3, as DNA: TGTGCCAATTCTGGGACAGGGGGCAGGAATGGCTACACCTTC.